This T cell receptor (beta chain) was recorded in a study of cytomegalovirus exposure and HLA in healthy donors. About the research overall: The 95 to 150 validation repertoires, a later analysis reported, used the same platform as the 666 first-cohort repertoires.

The assay was immunoSEQ multiplex PCR, and TCRdb's table has in-frame clones only and misses some. The top ten clones hold about 2% of a sample with around 99,000 clones, around nine tenths of them seen once. The donors were part of the validation cohort, which consisted of roughly 120 subjects and was separate from the first cohort of several hundred subjects. Study results and caveats: Researchers catalogued about 150 TCR beta chains as cytomegalovirus-associated.

Turning to this clone: Its specificity is unknown.

This CDR3 has 14 residues. Germline CDR1 is GTSNPN and CDR2 is SVGIG (reference sequence). This chain joins TRBV30 and TRBJ2-2, with a possible D match to TRBD1 (7 bases). Sequencing was done on a sample of PBMCs. The clonotype comes from a woman in her late teens or twenties in good health and CMV-seronegative. The CDR3 loop reads CAGGRGGHTGELFF. In DNA form, the CDR3 reads TGTGCTGGGGGGAGAGGGGGCCACACCGGGGAGCTGTTTTTT.